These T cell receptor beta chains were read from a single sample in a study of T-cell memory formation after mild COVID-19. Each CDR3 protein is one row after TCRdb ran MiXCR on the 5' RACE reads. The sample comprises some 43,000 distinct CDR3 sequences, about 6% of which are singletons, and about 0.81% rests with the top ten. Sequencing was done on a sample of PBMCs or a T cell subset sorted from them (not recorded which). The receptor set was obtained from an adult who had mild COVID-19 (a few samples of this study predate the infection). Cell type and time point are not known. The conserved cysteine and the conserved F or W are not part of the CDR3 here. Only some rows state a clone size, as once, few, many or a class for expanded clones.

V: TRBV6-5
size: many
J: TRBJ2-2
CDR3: ASRSNTGELF

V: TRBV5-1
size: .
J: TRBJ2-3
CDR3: ASSFGQGADTQY

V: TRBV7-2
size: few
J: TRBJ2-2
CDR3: ASSFGQGAGELF

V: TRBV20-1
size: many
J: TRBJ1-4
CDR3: SVIDGRKLF

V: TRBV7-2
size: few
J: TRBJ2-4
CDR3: ASSKGSKNIQY

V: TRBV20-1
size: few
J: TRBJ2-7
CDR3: SARDGSRDEQY

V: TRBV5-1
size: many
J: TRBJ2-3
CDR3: ASSDDTDTQY

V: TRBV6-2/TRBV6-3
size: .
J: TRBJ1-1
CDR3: ASSYDTRTEAF

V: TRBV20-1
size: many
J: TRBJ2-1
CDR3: SARPPRKLNEQF

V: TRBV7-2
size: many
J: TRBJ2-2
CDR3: ASSLAQNTGELF

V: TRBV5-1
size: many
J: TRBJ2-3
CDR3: ASSPGTDGSTDTQY

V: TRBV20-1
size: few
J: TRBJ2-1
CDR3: SARVQKGRVGEQF

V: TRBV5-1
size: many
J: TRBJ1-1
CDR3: ASSNYRDRGRNTEAF

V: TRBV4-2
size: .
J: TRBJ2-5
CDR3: ASSQWYGQGTQETQY

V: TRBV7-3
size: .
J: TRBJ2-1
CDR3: ASSVAGAINEQF

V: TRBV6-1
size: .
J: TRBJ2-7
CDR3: ASRNPEGALGYEQY

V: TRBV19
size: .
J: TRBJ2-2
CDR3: ASSDSGRADTGELF

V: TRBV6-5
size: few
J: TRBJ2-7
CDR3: ASSYLTEVYEQY

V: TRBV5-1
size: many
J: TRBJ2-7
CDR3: ASSDSTGTVWREQY

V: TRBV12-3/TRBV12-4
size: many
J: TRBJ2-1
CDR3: ASTLGTSATYNEQF

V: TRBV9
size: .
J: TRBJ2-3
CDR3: DSSVGTSPSTDTQY

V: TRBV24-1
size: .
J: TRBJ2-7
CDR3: ATSVPGYRSYEQY

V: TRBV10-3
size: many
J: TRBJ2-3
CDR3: AISESSTSTDTQY